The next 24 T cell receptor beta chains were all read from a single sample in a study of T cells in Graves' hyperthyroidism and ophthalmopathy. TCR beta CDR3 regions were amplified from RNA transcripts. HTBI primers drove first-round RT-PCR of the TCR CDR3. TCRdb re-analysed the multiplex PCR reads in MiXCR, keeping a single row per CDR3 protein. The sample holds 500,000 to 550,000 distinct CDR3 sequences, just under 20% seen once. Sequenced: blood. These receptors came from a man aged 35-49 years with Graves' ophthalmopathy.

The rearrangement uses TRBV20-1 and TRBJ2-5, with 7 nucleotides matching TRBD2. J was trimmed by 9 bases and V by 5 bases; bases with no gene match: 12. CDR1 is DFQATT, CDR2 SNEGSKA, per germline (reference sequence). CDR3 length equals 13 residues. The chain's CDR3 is CSAHHGRMEAQYF. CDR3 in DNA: TGCAGTGCTCATCACGGGAGGATGGAGGCCCAGTACTTC.

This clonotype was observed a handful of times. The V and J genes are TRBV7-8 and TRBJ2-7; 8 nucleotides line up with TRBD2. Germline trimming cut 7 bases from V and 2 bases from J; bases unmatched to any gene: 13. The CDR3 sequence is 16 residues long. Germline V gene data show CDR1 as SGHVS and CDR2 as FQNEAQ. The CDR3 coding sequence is TGTGCCAGCACCTCAATATTAGCGGGGCAAACCTACGAGCAGTACTTC. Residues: CASTSILAGQTYEQYF.

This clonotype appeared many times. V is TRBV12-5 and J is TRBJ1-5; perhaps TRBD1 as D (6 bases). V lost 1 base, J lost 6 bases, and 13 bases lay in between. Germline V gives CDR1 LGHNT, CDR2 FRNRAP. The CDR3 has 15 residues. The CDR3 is CASGLGEQGFQPQHF. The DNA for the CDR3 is TGTGCTAGTGGTTTGGGCGAACAGGGTTTTCAGCCCCAGCATTTT.

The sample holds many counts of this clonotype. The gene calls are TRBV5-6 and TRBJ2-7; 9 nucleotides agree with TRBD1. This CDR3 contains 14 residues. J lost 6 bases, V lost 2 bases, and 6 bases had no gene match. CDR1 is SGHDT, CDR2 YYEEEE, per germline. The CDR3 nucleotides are TGTGCCAGCAGCTTCGGGACAGGGACGCCCGAGCAGTACTTC. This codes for CASSFGTGTPEQYF.

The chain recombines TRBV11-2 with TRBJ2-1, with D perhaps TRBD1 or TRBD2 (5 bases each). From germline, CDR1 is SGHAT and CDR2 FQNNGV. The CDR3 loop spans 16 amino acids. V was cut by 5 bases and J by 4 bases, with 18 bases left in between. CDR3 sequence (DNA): TGTGCCAGCAGCGTAGGGGCGCAGGGACCGTACAATGAGCAGTTCTTC. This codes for CASSVGAQGPYNEQFF.

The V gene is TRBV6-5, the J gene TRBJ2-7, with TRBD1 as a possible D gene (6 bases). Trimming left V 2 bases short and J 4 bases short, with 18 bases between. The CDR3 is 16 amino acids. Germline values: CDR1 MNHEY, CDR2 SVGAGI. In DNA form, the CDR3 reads TGTGCCAGCAGTTACGGTTCGTGGACAGTGGAGTACGAGCAGTACTTC. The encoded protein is CASSYGSWTVEYEQYF.

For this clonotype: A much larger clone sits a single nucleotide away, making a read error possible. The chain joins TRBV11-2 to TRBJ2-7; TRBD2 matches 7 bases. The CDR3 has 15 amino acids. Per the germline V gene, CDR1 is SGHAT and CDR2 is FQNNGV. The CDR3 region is CAGSLASSGIYEQYF. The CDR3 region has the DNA TGTGCCGGCAGCTTAGCATCTAGCGGAATCTACGAGCAGTACTTC.

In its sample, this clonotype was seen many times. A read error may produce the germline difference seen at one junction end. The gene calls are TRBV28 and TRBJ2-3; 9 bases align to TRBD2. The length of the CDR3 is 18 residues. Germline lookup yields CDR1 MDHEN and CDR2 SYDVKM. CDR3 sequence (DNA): TGTGCCAACAGTTTGCACCCCTGGGTAGCGGGAGTCATAGATACGCAGTATTTT. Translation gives CANSLHPWVAGVIDTQYF.

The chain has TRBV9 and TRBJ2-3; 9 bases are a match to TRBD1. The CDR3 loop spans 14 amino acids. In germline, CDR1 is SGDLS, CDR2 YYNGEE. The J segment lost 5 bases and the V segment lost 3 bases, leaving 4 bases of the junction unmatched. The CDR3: CASSAGQGRDTQYF. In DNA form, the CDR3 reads TGTGCCAGCAGCGCGGGACAGGGCAGAGATACGCAGTATTTT.

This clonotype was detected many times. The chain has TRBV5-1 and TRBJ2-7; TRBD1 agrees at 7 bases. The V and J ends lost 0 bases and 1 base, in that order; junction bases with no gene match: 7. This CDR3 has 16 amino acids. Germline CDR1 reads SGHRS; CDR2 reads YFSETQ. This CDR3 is CASSLGTGTESYEQYF. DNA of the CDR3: TGCGCCAGCAGCTTGGGAACCGGGACAGAGTCCTACGAGCAGTACTTC.

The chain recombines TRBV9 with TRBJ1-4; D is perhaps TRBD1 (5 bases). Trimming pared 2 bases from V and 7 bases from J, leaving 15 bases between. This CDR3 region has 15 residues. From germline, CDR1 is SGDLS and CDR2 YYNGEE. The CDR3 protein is CASSVAGYESEKLFF. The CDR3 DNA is TGTGCCAGCAGCGTCGCAGGGTATGAGAGTGAAAAACTGTTTTTT.

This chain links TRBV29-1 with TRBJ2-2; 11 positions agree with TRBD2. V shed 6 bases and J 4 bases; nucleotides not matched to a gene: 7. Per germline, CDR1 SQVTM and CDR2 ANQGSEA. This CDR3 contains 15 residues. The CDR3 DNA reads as TGCAGCGTGACAAAGACTAGCGGGATCACCGGGGAGCTGTTTTTT. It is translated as CSVTKTSGITGELFF.

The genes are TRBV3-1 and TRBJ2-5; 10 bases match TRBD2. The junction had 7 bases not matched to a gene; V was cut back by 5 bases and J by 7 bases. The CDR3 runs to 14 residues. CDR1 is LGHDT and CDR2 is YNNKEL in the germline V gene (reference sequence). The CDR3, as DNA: TGTGCCAGCAGCTTAGCGGAGCGGGGGGGGACCCAGTACTTC. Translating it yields CASSLAERGGTQYF.

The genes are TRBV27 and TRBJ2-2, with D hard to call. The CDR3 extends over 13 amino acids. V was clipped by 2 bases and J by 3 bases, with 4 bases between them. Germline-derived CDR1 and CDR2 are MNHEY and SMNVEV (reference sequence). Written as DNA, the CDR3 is TGTGCCAGCAGTTTAACTCACACCGGGGAGCTGTTTTTT. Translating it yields CASSLTHTGELFF.

CDR3 protein: CASSNLAGGGSYEQYF. The CDR3 DNA reads TGTGCCAGCAGCAACTTAGCGGGGGGCGGGTCCTACGAGCAGTACTTC. J is TRBJ2-7 and V is TRBV6-2 or TRBV6-3; 10 bases match TRBD2. Germline values: CDR1 MNHEY, CDR2 SVGEGT. After removal of 6 bases from V and 1 base from J, the junction contained 9 bases not matched to a gene. The CDR3 is 16 residues long.

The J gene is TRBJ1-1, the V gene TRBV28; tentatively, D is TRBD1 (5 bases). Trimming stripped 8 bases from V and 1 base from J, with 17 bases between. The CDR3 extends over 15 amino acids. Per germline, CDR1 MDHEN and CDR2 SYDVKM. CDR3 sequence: CASPSRDSPNTEAFF. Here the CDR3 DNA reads TGTGCCAGCCCCTCCCGGGACTCCCCGAACACTGAAGCTTTCTTT. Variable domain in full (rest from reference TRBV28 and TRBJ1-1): DVKVTQSSRYLVKRTGEKVFLECVQDMDHENMFWYRQDPGLGLRLIYFSYDVKMKEKGDIPEGYSVSREKKERFSLILESASTNQTSMYLCASPSRDSPNTEAFFGQGTRLTVV.

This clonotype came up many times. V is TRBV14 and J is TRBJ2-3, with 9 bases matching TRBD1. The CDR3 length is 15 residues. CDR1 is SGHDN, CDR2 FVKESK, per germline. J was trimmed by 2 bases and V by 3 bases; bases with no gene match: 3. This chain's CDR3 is CASSQRTGVTDTQYF. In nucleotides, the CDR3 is TGTGCCAGCAGCCAGAGGACAGGGGTCACAGATACGCAGTATTTT.

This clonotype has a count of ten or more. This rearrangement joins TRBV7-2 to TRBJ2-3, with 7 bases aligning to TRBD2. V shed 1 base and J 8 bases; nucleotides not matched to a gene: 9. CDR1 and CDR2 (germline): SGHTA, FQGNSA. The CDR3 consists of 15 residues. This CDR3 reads CASSLVGASGGTQYF. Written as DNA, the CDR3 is TGTGCCAGCAGCTTAGTAGGCGCTAGCGGTGGTACGCAGTATTTT.

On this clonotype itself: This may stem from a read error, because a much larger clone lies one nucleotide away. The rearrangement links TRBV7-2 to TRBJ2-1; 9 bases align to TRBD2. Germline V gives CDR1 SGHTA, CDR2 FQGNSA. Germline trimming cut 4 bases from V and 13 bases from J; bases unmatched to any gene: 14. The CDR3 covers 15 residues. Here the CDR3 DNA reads TGTGCCAGCAGCTCTCCGGGACTAGCCCCGACGACCCAGTTCTTC. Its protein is CASSSPGLAPTTQFF.

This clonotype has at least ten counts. The CDR3 spells CASSLRDRDTDTQYF. CDR3 bases: TGTGCCAGCAGCCTCCGGGACAGAGACACAGATACGCAGTATTTT. V gene TRBV11-2 combines with J gene TRBJ2-3; 7 bases map to TRBD1. V gave up 5 bases and J gave up 2 bases; unmatched junction bases: 7. Germline loops: CDR1 SGHAT, CDR2 FQNNGV. There are 15 residues in the CDR3.

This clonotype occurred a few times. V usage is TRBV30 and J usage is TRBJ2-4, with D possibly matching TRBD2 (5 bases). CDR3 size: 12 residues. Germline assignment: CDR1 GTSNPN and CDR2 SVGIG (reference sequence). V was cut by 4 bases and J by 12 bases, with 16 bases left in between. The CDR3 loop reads CAWNEAGISQYF. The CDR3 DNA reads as TGTGCCTGGAACGAAGCCGGGATCAGTCAGTACTTC.

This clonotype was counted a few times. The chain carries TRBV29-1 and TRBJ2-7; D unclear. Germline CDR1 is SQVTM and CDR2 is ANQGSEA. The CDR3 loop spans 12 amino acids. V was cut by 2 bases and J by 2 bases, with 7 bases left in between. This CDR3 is CSVESRTYEQYF. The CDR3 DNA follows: TGCAGCGTTGAAAGCAGGACCTACGAGCAGTACTTC.

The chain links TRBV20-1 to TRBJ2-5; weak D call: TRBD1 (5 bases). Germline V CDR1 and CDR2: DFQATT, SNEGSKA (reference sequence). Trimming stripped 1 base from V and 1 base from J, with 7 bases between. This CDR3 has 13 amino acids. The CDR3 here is CSARAGAQETQYF. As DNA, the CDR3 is TGCAGTGCTAGAGCTGGGGCCCAAGAGACCCAGTACTTC.

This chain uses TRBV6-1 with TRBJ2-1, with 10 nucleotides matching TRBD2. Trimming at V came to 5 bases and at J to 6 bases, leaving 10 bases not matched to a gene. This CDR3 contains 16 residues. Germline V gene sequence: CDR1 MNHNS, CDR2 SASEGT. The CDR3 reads CASSWKKREGSNEQFF. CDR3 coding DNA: TGTGCCAGCAGTTGGAAGAAGCGGGAGGGTAGCAATGAGCAGTTCTTC.